Following are 15 T cell receptor beta chains from one sample sequenced in a study of radiotherapy plus CTLA-4 blockade in lung cancer. Assay used: immunoSEQ multiplex PCR; TCRdb lists only in-frame clones, some missing. The sample consists of under 95,000 clones, 84% of them appearing once. The material sequenced was peripheral blood, taken from a patient treated with radiotherapy plus ipilimumab. The receptors were sampled from a human donor with non-small cell lung cancer who had stable disease on radiotherapy plus ipilimumab.

The chain employs TRBV5-1 and TRBJ2-2, with D unresolved. Germline V gene sequence: CDR1 SGHRS, CDR2 YFSETQ. The CDR3 covers 14 residues. Deletions cut 6 bases from V and 6 bases from J, with 15 bases between. As DNA, the CDR3 is TGCGCCAGCACTTTGATTCAAGCGCCCGGGGAGCTGTTTTTT. Amino acid sequence: CASTLIQAPGELFF.

V and J are TRBV30 and TRBJ1-5; D not certain. There are 13 residues in the CDR3. V dropped 2 bases and J dropped 0 bases, with 5 bases sitting between them. Germline V CDR1 and CDR2: GTSNPN, SVGIG (reference sequence). CDR3: CAWSISSNQPQHF. The CDR3 DNA reads as TGTGCCTGGAGTATCTCTAGCAATCAGCCCCAGCATTTT.

V gene TRBV27 combines with J gene TRBJ1-1, with D maybe TRBD1 (5 bases). This CDR3 contains 14 residues. Germline V gene data show CDR1 as MNHEY and CDR2 as SMNVEV (reference sequence). V was cut by 6 bases and J by 1 base, with 12 bases left in between. The CDR3 is CASRGWGGNTEAFF. The CDR3 DNA sequence: TGTGCCAGCAGAGGTTGGGGGGGGAACACTGAAGCTTTCTTT.

The V gene is TRBV6-6, the J gene TRBJ2-5; D is unresolved. Germline CDR1 reads MNHNY; CDR2 reads SVGAGI (reference sequence). The CDR3 totals 13 residues. Trimming left V 2 bases short and J 4 bases short, with 8 bases between. The CDR3 bases are TGTGCCAGCAGTTACGGTGTCCGAGAGACCCAGTACTTC. This encodes CASSYGVRETQYF.

The chain links TRBV5-1 to TRBJ2-3, with 12 bases that match TRBD2. Germline V gene lookup returns CDR1 SGHRS and CDR2 YFSETQ. V trimming: 0 bases; J trimming: 1 base; junction bases outside the gene matches: 6. This CDR3 spans 18 amino acids. This chain's CDR3 is CASSLVTSGRIGTDTQYF. The DNA for the CDR3 is TGCGCCAGCAGCTTGGTTACTAGCGGGAGGATAGGCACAGATACGCAGTATTTT.

The gene calls are TRBV19 and TRBJ1-1; the D is unclear. CDR1 is LNHDA, CDR2 SQIVND, per germline (reference sequence). Between the trimmed V and J ends, which lost 4 bases and 4 bases, there was a span of 7 bases. The CDR3 runs 12 residues. CDR3 nucleotide sequence: TGTGCCAGTAGTAAGTGGGGCACTGAAGCTTTCTTT. Its protein is CASSKWGTEAFF.

The chain joins TRBV6-5 to TRBJ2-5; D is unclear. Germline V lookup: CDR1 MNHEY, CDR2 SVGAGI. Trimming left V 0 bases short and J 3 bases short, with 14 bases between. The CDR3 sequence is 16 residues long. This CDR3 reads CASSYSRVKAEETQYF. The CDR3 DNA reads as TGTGCCAGCAGTTACTCCCGGGTTAAGGCAGAAGAGACCCAGTACTTC.

This sequence joins TRBV5-1 and TRBJ2-1, with D possibly matching TRBD2 (6 bases). The CDR3 contains 13 residues. The V end was cut by 3 bases, the J end by 6 bases, with 10 bases between. Germline CDR1 and CDR2: SGHRS and YFSETQ. The CDR3 DNA follows: TGCGCCAGCAGCTCCGGGACTTCCAATGAGCAGTTCTTC. This codes for CASSSGTSNEQFF.

The genes are TRBV28 and TRBJ2-5; D is uncertain. Germline V CDR1 and CDR2: MDHEN, SYDVKM. Trimming shortened V by 7 bases and J by 4 bases, and 4 bases separated the two germline ends. The CDR3 spans 10 residues. CDR3 sequence: CASMGETQYF. The CDR3 nucleotides read TGTGCCAGCATGGGAGAGACCCAGTACTTC.

The chain combines TRBV28 with TRBJ2-3; 12 nucleotides line up with TRBD2. The trim removed 3 bases at V and 4 bases at J, leaving 11 bases unmatched. The CDR3 spans 18 residues. Germline-derived CDR1 and CDR2 are MDHEN and SYDVKM. The CDR3 protein is CASSFYLAGGGFADTQYF. The CDR3 DNA follows: TGTGCCAGCAGTTTTTACCTAGCGGGAGGGGGTTTCGCAGATACGCAGTATTTT.

This clone appeared a single time. This chain links TRBV10-2 with TRBJ1-1, with D unresolved. Germline V gives CDR1 WSHSY, CDR2 SAAADI. This CDR3 comprises 13 residues. The V end was cut by 4 bases, the J end by 7 bases, with 13 bases between. DNA of the CDR3: TGCGCCAGCAGTGCGTCAGACGGTTATGAAGCTTTCTTT. Translating gives CASSASDGYEAFF.

This chain uses TRBV4-2 with TRBJ2-2; D gene ambiguous. The CDR3 length is 15 residues. V lost 4 bases, J lost 3 bases, and 12 bases lay in between. In germline, CDR1 is LGHNA, CDR2 YNFKEQ. CDR3 region: CASSRRGDDTGELFF. In DNA, the CDR3 is TGTGCCAGCAGCCGAAGAGGAGATGACACCGGGGAGCTGTTTTTT.

The genes are TRBV5-1 and TRBJ1-3; 8 positions agree with TRBD1. The CDR3 contains 16 residues. V trimming: 0 bases; J trimming: 0 bases; junction bases outside the gene matches: 2. CDR1 and CDR2 from the germline V gene are SGHRS and YFSETQ. CDR3 nucleotides: TGCGCCAGCAGCTTGGATCAGGGGGCCTCTGGAAACACCATATATTTT. Amino acid sequence: CASSLDQGASGNTIYF.

This clone was detected once. The chain links TRBV18 to TRBJ2-5; D gene ambiguous. This CDR3 has 13 residues. Per germline, CDR1 KGHSH and CDR2 LQKENI. The germline V and J ends were trimmed by 5 bases and 4 bases, with 11 bases remaining between them. CDR3 in amino acids: CASSSSRIETQYF. DNA of the CDR3: TGTGCCAGCTCATCGTCTAGGATAGAGACCCAGTACTTC.

J is TRBJ1-5 and V is TRBV19; the D gene is possibly TRBD1 (6 bases). This CDR3 is 13 amino acids long. From germline, CDR1 is LNHDA and CDR2 SQIVND (reference sequence). V gave up 8 bases and J gave up 1 base, with 9 bases separating them. For the CDR3, the DNA is TGTGCCAGTCGCAGGGGCAGCAATCAGCCCCAGCATTTT. Translated: CASRRGSNQPQHF.